This passage covers 27 T cell receptor beta chains from one sample sequenced in a study of T cells in Graves' hyperthyroidism and ophthalmopathy. Amplified TCR beta CDR3 regions derived from RNA transcripts. Initially, a first-round RT-PCR of the TCR CDR3 employed the HTBI primer set. TCRdb analysed the multiplex PCR reads with MiXCR anew, one entry per CDR3 protein. Here the sample spans more than 450,000 distinct CDR3 sequences, 12% to 15% being singletons. Sequencing was done on a sample of blood. The receptors here all came from a woman in her thirties or forties with Graves' hyperthyroidism.

This clonotype was counted ten times or more. The chain carries TRBV24-1 and TRBJ1-2, with 9 bases aligning to TRBD1. The CDR3 contains 15 residues. CDR1 is KGHDR, CDR2 SFDVKD, per germline. The J segment lost 4 bases and the V segment lost 2 bases, leaving 4 bases of the junction unmatched. The CDR3 loop reads CATSDSTGGTYGYTF. In DNA, the CDR3 is TGTGCCACCAGTGATTCGACAGGGGGTACCTATGGCTACACCTTC.

This clonotype has at least ten counts. The chain carries TRBV30 and TRBJ1-1; D remains unclear. V was trimmed by 3 bases and J by 11 bases, leaving 13 bases between them. The CDR3 extends over 11 amino acids. The germline CDR1 and CDR2 sequences are GTSNPN and SVGIG (reference sequence). The CDR3 coding sequence is TGTGCCTGGAGCGCCAATTCTGGGGCTTTCTTT. It translates to CAWSANSGAFF.

This clonotype was counted many times. V is TRBV20-1 and J is TRBJ1-1; D gene ambiguous. Germline CDR1 reads DFQATT; CDR2 reads SNEGSKA (reference sequence). CDR3 length: 13 residues. V lost 1 base, J lost 1 base, and 7 bases lay in between. This CDR3 reads CSARVWGNTEAFF. Here the CDR3 DNA reads TGCAGTGCTAGAGTATGGGGGAACACTGAAGCTTTCTTT.

This clonotype was seen a handful of times. The junction does not match germline at one end; this may be a read error. The chain couples TRBV7-3 to TRBJ2-1, with 10 nucleotides matching TRBD2. CDR1 and CDR2 (germline): SGHTA, FQGTGA. This CDR3 contains 15 residues. CDR3 bases: TGCGCCAGCAGCCCAGGGCCTAGCGGGAGAAATGAGCAGTTCTTC. It codes for CASSPGPSGRNEQFF.

This clonotype has at least ten counts. This chain connects TRBV28 to TRBJ1-1; a possible D gene is TRBD1 (6 bases). Germline assignment: CDR1 MDHEN and CDR2 SYDVKM. Trimming removed 4 bases at V and 4 bases at J, with 13 bases between. This CDR3 contains 14 residues. The CDR3 sequence is CASSYGGATTEAFF. DNA for the CDR3: TGTGCCAGCAGTTATGGGGGGGCGACCACTGAAGCTTTCTTT.

This clonotype has ten or more counts. The chain recombines TRBV7-9 with TRBJ2-1; TRBD2 might be the D (5 bases). This CDR3 is built from 12 residues. Between the trimmed V and J ends, which lost 5 bases and 3 bases, there was a span of 5 bases. Germline V gives CDR1 SEHNR, CDR2 FQNEAQ (reference sequence). CDR3 bases: TGTGCCAGCAGCCGGGACTACAATGAGCAGTTCTTC. Translating gives CASSRDYNEQFF.

In this sample, this clonotype turned up many times. The V and J genes are TRBV14 and TRBJ2-7, with 7 bases aligning to TRBD1. Germline CDR1 SGHDN, CDR2 FVKESK. The J segment lost 2 bases and the V segment lost 3 bases, leaving 1 base of the junction unmatched. This CDR3 comprises 13 residues. Here the CDR3 DNA reads TGTGCCAGCAGCCAGGACAGGACCTACGAGCAGTACTTC. Its translation: CASSQDRTYEQYF.

This clonotype was observed many times. V and J are TRBV20-1 and TRBJ2-1, with 10 bases aligning to TRBD2. CDR3 length: 11 residues. The V gene's germline CDR1 is DFQATT and CDR2 SNEGSKA (reference sequence). CDR3 in DNA: TGCAGCCTAGCGGGAGCAGAAGAGCAGTTCTTC. Its protein is CSLAGAEEQFF.

This clonotype was seen repeatedly, ten times or more. As DNA, the CDR3 is TGTGCCAGCAGCTTAGGACAGGGGAGTTTGGGGACTGAAGCTTTCTTT. This translates into CASSLGQGSLGTEAFF. This chain connects TRBV7-3 to TRBJ1-1, with TRBD1 matching 9 bases. Germline V CDR1 and CDR2: SGHTA, FQGTGA. The trim removed 2 bases at V and 5 bases at J, leaving 9 bases unmatched. The CDR3 has 16 amino acids.

Only a few counts were recorded for this clonotype. The rearrangement links TRBV15 to TRBJ2-7, with 7 bases fitting TRBD1. The CDR3 spans 14 residues. The germline CDR1 and CDR2 sequences are LNHNV and YYDKDF (reference sequence). V trimming: 1 base; J trimming: 5 bases; junction bases outside the gene matches: 5. The CDR3 sequence is CATSRGPGQNEQYF. CDR3 nucleotides: TGTGCCACCAGCAGAGGTCCGGGACAGAACGAGCAGTACTTC. Combining the CDR3 with reference TRBV15 and TRBJ2-7 gives the whole variable domain DAMVIQNPRYQVTQFGKPVTLSCSQTLNHNVMYWYQQKSSQAPKLLFHYYDKDFNNEADTPDNFQSRRPNTSFCFLDIRSPGLGDTAMYLCATSRGPGQNEQYFGPGTRLTVT.

This clonotype has at least ten counts. V and J are TRBV11-1 and TRBJ2-7; D is perhaps TRBD1 (8 bases). CDR3 length equals 15 residues. Germline CDR1 is SGHAT and CDR2 is FQDESV (reference sequence). The V end was cut by 4 bases, the J end by 2 bases, with 15 bases between. The CDR3 DNA follows: TGTGCCAGCAGCTACGACAGGGGAGGGACCTACGAGCAGTACTTC. Its protein product is CASSYDRGGTYEQYF.

J is TRBJ1-4 and V is TRBV20-1; D may be TRBD1 (5 bases). V was trimmed by 7 bases and J by 4 bases, leaving 13 bases between them. Germline CDR1 DFQATT, CDR2 SNEGSKA (reference sequence). The CDR3 spans 13 residues. Here the CDR3 reads CSGQTDSNEKLFF. DNA of the CDR3: TGCAGTGGGCAGACAGACAGTAATGAAAAACTGTTTTTT.

At least ten counts were recorded for this clonotype. The chain employs TRBV10-1 and TRBJ2-7, with D maybe TRBD1 (6 bases). Trimming took off 5 bases at V and 4 bases at J, with 21 bases between the two ends. The CDR3 is 16 residues long. The germline CDR1 and CDR2 sequences are WNHNN and SYGVQD (reference sequence). CDR3 protein: CASSLLNRDKQYEQYF. Written as DNA, the CDR3 is TGCGCCAGCAGTTTACTAAACCGGGACAAGCAGTACGAGCAGTACTTC.

This clonotype was detected only a few times. CDR3 bases: TGTGCCACCAGCAGATCAACAGGTTTGGGCTACGAGCAGTACTTC. Translation gives CATSRSTGLGYEQYF. The chain combines TRBV15 with TRBJ2-7; D possibly corresponds to TRBD1 (5 bases). CDR3 length: 15 residues. Trimming shortened V by 2 bases and J by 3 bases, and 14 bases separated the two germline ends. Germline loops: CDR1 LNHNV, CDR2 YYDKDF (reference sequence).

This clonotype was counted at least ten times. The V and J genes are TRBV20-1 and TRBJ1-5; D may be TRBD1 (6 bases). Germline CDR1 DFQATT, CDR2 SNEGSKA (reference sequence). CDR3 size: 17 residues. V was cut by 3 bases and J by 6 bases, with 24 bases left in between. The chain's CDR3 is CSASKSNRASSGQPQHF. As DNA, the CDR3 is TGCAGTGCTAGCAAGTCAAACAGGGCTTCGTCCGGTCAGCCCCAGCATTTT.

The chain recombines TRBV28 with TRBJ2-7; the match to TRBD1 covers 11 bases. J was trimmed by 0 bases and V by 7 bases; bases with no gene match: 8. Germline assignment: CDR1 MDHEN and CDR2 SYDVKM. The CDR3 spans 16 residues. The CDR3 nucleotides are TGTGCCAGCATAGGACAGGGGGCTCAAAGCTCCTACGAGCAGTACTTC. Translating it yields CASIGQGAQSSYEQYF. The full variable domain, completed using reference TRBV28 and TRBJ2-7, is DVKVTQSSRYLVKRTGEKVFLECVQDMDHENMFWYRQDPGLGLRLIYFSYDVKMKEKGDIPEGYSVSREKKERFSLILESASTNQTSMYLCASIGQGAQSSYEQYFGPGTRLTVT.

This clonotype was observed a handful of times. The rearrangement joins TRBV19 to TRBJ1-2, with no clear D. Germline V CDR1 and CDR2: LNHDA, SQIVND (reference sequence). The CDR3 spans 15 residues. The germline V and J ends were trimmed by 6 bases and 0 bases, with 14 bases remaining between them. This CDR3 reads CASSSGRPPNYGYTF. CDR3 sequence (DNA): TGTGCCAGTAGCTCCGGACGGCCCCCTAACTATGGCTACACCTTC.

A few counts support this clonotype. V and J are TRBV7-2 and TRBJ2-3, with 13 nucleotides matching TRBD2. Trimming cost V 2 bases and J 8 bases; bases outside gene matches: 10. This CDR3 comprises 17 residues. CDR1 and CDR2 (germline): SGHTA, FQGNSA. As DNA, the CDR3 is TGTGCCAGCAGCTTACGGACTAGCGGGGGCTCCGGGGGTACGCAGTATTTT. Translation gives CASSLRTSGGSGGTQYF. The full variable domain, its missing parts supplied by reference TRBV7-2 and TRBJ2-3, is GAGVSQSPSNKVTEKGKDVELRCDPISGHTALYWYRQSLGQGLEFLIYFQGNSAPDKSGLPSDRFSAERTGGSVSTLTIQRTQQEDSAVYLCASSLRTSGGSGGTQYFGPGTRLTVL.

This chain joins TRBV11-2 and TRBJ1-1, with no clear D. The CDR3 length is 13 residues. Germline assignment: CDR1 SGHAT and CDR2 FQNNGV. The V end was cut by 5 bases, the J end by 7 bases, with 14 bases between. CDR3 DNA sequence: TGTGCCAGCAGCCAGACCTCTTATAGTGAAGCTTTCTTT. Protein product: CASSQTSYSEAFF.

This clonotype was picked up a small number of times. The chain uses TRBV28 and TRBJ2-1; 9 bases match TRBD1. The germline V gene encodes CDR1 MDHEN and CDR2 SYDVKM. This CDR3 has 17 amino acids. Trimming at V came to 6 bases and at J to 0 bases, leaving 9 bases not matched to a gene. The CDR3 sequence: CASRGQGDPDSYNEQFF. In nucleotides, the CDR3 is TGTGCCAGCAGGGGACAGGGAGACCCGGACTCCTACAATGAGCAGTTCTTC.

Note on this clonotype: This could be a read error, since a much larger clone is one nucleotide away. This rearrangement joins TRBV4-1 to TRBJ2-1; D possibly corresponds to TRBD2 (6 bases). Trimming left V 0 bases short and J 13 bases short, with 16 bases between. CDR3 length: 14 amino acids. Germline CDR1 is MGHRA and CDR2 is YSYEKL. For the CDR3, the DNA is TGCGCCAGCAGCCAAGACGGGAGTCGCGACATTCAGTTCTTC. Amino acid sequence: CASSQDGSRDIQFF.

This clonotype was counted only a few times. The V and J genes are TRBV12-3 or TRBV12-4 and TRBJ1-6; D call uncertain. This CDR3 comprises 13 residues. V lost 5 bases and J 7 bases, leaving 9 bases between the germline ends. The CDR3 nucleotides are TGTGCCAGCAGTACTAACACCAATTCACCCCTCCACTTT. Protein product: CASSTNTNSPLHF.

The chain carries TRBV19 and TRBJ2-7; no firm D call. V dropped 6 bases and J dropped 0 bases, with 15 bases sitting between them. Germline-derived CDR1 and CDR2 are LNHDA and SQIVND (reference sequence). The CDR3 is 15 residues long. The CDR3 sequence: CASSQSVTSSYEQYF. CDR3 bases: TGTGCCAGTAGCCAATCGGTAACGAGCTCCTACGAGCAGTACTTC.

There are many counts of this clonotype. The rearrangement links TRBV7-2 to TRBJ2-3; TRBD2 agrees at 10 bases. CDR3 size: 20 residues. Germline loops: CDR1 SGHTA, CDR2 FQGNSA. The ends lost 2 bases at V and 1 base at J; junction bases unmatched: 15. The CDR3 sequence is CASSLYSGTSVLLGTDTQYF. The DNA of the CDR3 is TGTGCCAGCAGCTTATACTCCGGGACTAGCGTCCTATTGGGCACAGATACGCAGTATTTT.

V gene TRBV3-1 combines with J gene TRBJ2-1; D is possibly TRBD1 (6 bases). With 4 bases removed from V and 0 bases from J, the gap between germline ends came to 16 bases. This CDR3 comprises 17 residues. Germline V CDR1 and CDR2: LGHDT, YNNKEL (reference sequence). The DNA for the CDR3 is TGTGCCAGCAGCCCACGCACAGGGTCTCTCTCCTACAATGAGCAGTTCTTC. It codes for CASSPRTGSLSYNEQFF.

At least ten counts were recorded for this clonotype. The chain employs TRBV3-1 and TRBJ2-3, with TRBD2 matching over 13 bases. Looked up from germline, CDR1 is LGHDT and CDR2 is YNNKEL (reference sequence). Losses at the gene ends were 8 bases for V and 2 bases for J; bases not matched to a gene: 7. This CDR3 has 16 residues. DNA of the CDR3: TGTGCCAGCGGACTGGGACTAGCGGGACCCACAGATACGCAGTATTTT. It is translated as CASGLGLAGPTDTQYF.

This rearrangement joins TRBV27 to TRBJ2-7; D is perhaps TRBD1 or TRBD2 (7 bases each). In germline, CDR1 is MNHEY, CDR2 SMNVEV (reference sequence). V lost 5 bases and J 4 bases, leaving 15 bases between the germline ends. CDR3 length: 14 amino acids. CDR3 nucleotides: TGTGCCAGCAGTCCCCGCAGGGGGGGGTACGAGCAGTACTTC. This translates into CASSPRRGGYEQYF.